These T cell receptor beta chains were read from a single sample in a study of CD8+ T cells in alopecia areata. Data came from immunoSEQ multiplex PCR; TCRdb stores just in-frame clones and leaves some out. The data show a few hundred thousand clones, 60% seen once. The material was CD4+ T cells sorted from blood, obtained at approximately week 51, from a patient treated with tofacitinib. The source is a human donor with alopecia areata. Both conserved end residues are part of each CDR3.

>TRBJ2-1|TRBV29-1
CSVGGGSGDRNEQFF
>TRBJ1-5|TRBV15
CATSRGGQPQHF
>TRBJ2-1|TRBV6-6
CASEAGTTYNEQFF
>TRBJ1-3|TRBV9
CASSPSEGQGNTIYF
>TRBJ2-7|TRBV30
CAWSGQGGDEQYF
>TRBJ1-6|TRBV5-6
CASSLAGPNSPLHF
>TRBJ2-3|TRBV30
CAWSRGDFTDTQYF
>TRBJ2-4|TRBV6-6
CASGGGKNIQYF
>TRBJ2-7|TRBV2
CASSAFRREQYF
>TRBJ1-2|TRBV13
CASSLGVQGFYGYTF
>TRBJ2-3|TRBV6-6
CASTTGTTDTQYF
>TRBJ1-2|TRBV5-8
CASSYYDRGIGYTF
>TRBJ1-1|TRBV30
CAWRGGWPRLGAFF
>TRBJ1-2|TRBV29-1
CSVADYGYTF
>TRBJ1-1|TRBV4-1
CASSQDSRVTEAFF
>TRBJ1-2|TRBV18
CASSLQTLPPGGYTF
>TRBJ1-5|TRBV7-2
CASRSGSQPQHF
>TRBJ1-2|TRBV9
CASSLARGRPNYGYTF
>TRBJ2-2|TRBV27
CASSLGTGLGGELFF
>TRBJ1-2|TRBV7-9
CASSFFSGSRYGYTF
>TRBJ2-7|TRBV5-1
CASSKGQGSYEQYF
>TRBJ1-5|TRBV2
CASRRDSNQPQHF
>TRBJ1-6|TRBV15
CATSSRDPNSPLHF
>TRBJ2-1|TRBV9
CASSVADLRLAYHEQFF
>TRBJ2-5|TRBV13
CASSSLFDRVETQYF
>TRBJ2-5|TRBV5-4
CASSSPDRAETQYF
>TRBJ1-6|TRBV4-2
CASSATNSPLHF
>TRBJ1-4|TRBV29-1
CSVQGAYNEKLFF
>TRBJ2-1|TRBV27
CASSSPGGRYNEQFF
>TRBJ2-5|TRBV6-5
CASSPPGVETQYF
>TRBJ2-1|TRBV7-9
CASSGGQGSSYNEQFF
>TRBJ1-5|TRBV29-1
CSALTGANQPQHF
>TRBJ1-5|TRBV30
CAWSVRGGAKPQHF
>TRBJ2-5|TRBV15
CATSSQALGRETQYF
>TRBJ1-5|TRBV29-1
CSAGQGDQPQHF
>TRBJ2-7|TRBV27
CASSPQGYEQYF
>TRBJ2-7|TRBV5-1
CASGEGAGYEQYF
>TRBJ1-1|TRBV18
CASSRAPNTEAFF
>TRBJ2-3|TRBV7-9
CASSSDRDATDTQYF
>TRBJ2-5|TRBV30
CAWRPDGQETQYF
>TRBJ2-5|TRBV7-9
CASSLVGETQYF
>TRBJ2-3|TRBV29-1
CSVRGGNTDTQYF
>TRBJ2-5|TRBV4-3
CASSQERNLGETQYF
>TRBJ2-5|TRBV11-2
CASSLEGRRARGAQYF
>TRBJ2-6|TRBV6-1
CASSPGRAGANVLTF
>TRBJ1-2|TRBV7-9
CASSLEGQGNYGYTF
>TRBJ2-1|TRBV6-6
CASSYSDREQFF
>TRBJ2-1|TRBV6-5
CASSERVYNEQFF
>TRBJ2-3|TRBV30
CAWSAGDSSTDTQYF
>TRBJ2-2|TRBV4-2
CASSLTTHTIANTGELFF
>TRBJ2-3|TRBV30
CAWRGAGTGRDTQYF
>TRBJ2-4|TRBV29-1
CSVTPGTVGNIQYF
>TRBJ2-3|TRBV7-7
CASSLGTGVTDTQYF
>TRBJ2-5|TRBV7-4
CASSSDRGPTYQETQYF